This TCR beta chain was retrieved from a study of CD8+ T cells in alopecia areata. The V gene's germline CDR1 is NNHDY and CDR2 SYVADS. The CDR3 length is 14 residues. General study results and limits: Sequencing of scalp samples also includes resident alphabeta T cells from normal skin. Possibly because of HLA-related factors, TCR sharing was less clear across patients than in mice.

cDNA prepared by RNA extraction and subsequent reverse transcription served as the template for sequencing. TCRdb's copy holds only in-frame clones and misses some; the assay was immunoSEQ multiplex PCR. Reported are approximately 110,000 clones, none seen only once; the ten largest carry around a fifth. This clone turned up a few times. Its matching antigen is unknown. Mouse names are used for the genes. The CDR3 extends 4 residues past the end of the read, so its final part is completed from the germline J gene. The sample was lesional skin. The sequence derives from a C3H/HeJ mouse with alopecia areata. The mice in this strain carry MHC haplotype H2-k. V and J are TRBV13-3 and TRBJ2-4, with TRBD2 matching over 10 bases. This chain's CDR3 is CASSYDWGENTLYF. The sequenced part of the CDR3 DNA is TGTGCCAGCAGTTACGACTGGGGGGAAAAC.